This TCR beta chain is drawn from a study of sequential checkpoint blockade in melanoma. Study context: First-line arms were nivolumab then ipilimumab, or the reverse, randomized 1:1. After both sequences, patients received maintenance nivolumab.

Measured with immunoSEQ multiplex PCR; TCRdb has only the in-frame clones, and not every one. The sample lists 35,000 to 45,000 clones, approximately 91% occurring once. The germline V and J ends were trimmed by 10 bases and 0 bases, with 16 bases remaining between them. The length of the CDR3 is 15 residues. From germline, CDR1 is MNHNS and CDR2 SASEGT. As to treatment: randomized to nivolumab then ipilimumab (arm A) or the reverse (arm B). Patients had received no earlier DNA-damaging chemotherapy. Sorted cells were live CD3+CD8+, lacking CD19 and CD56, from PBMCs. The clonotype originates from a human donor with melanoma. Specimen: CD8+ T cells sorted from blood (inferred from file names), collected from a patient given nivolumab and ipilimumab in sequence. The chain joins TRBV6-1 to TRBJ1-5; tentative D call: TRBD1 (5 bases). The CDR3 is CATTGPGVSNQPQHF. The CDR3 nucleotides read TGTGCCACCACAGGCCCGGGAGTTAGCAATCAGCCCCAGCATTTT.